A single T cell receptor beta chain is shown here with its context. The data stem from a study of blood T cell repertoires in COVID-19. This CDR3 comprises 14 residues. Germline CDR1 is SGHRS and CDR2 is YFSETQ. J lost 3 bases, V lost 3 bases, and 5 bases had no gene match. Method: immunoSEQ multiplex PCR; TCRdb's copy keeps in-frame clones and lacks some. Of around 120,000 clones in the sample, 80% to 90% were seen once. This TCR came from a human donor in a cohort sampled during active COVID-19. Input material: peripheral blood. The gene calls are TRBV5-1 and TRBJ2-5, with TRBD1 matching 7 bases. CDR3 sequence reads: CASSSRQGEETQYF. The CDR3 bases are TGCGCCAGCAGCTCGAGACAGGGCGAAGAGACCCAGTACTTC. The whole variable domain, filled in from reference TRBV5-1 and TRBJ2-5, reads KAGVTQTPRYLIKTRGQQVTLSCSPISGHRSVSWYQQTPGQGLQFLFEYFSETQRNKGNFPGRFSGRQFSNSRSEMNVSTLELGDSALYLCASSSRQGEETQYFGPGTRLLVL.